The 7 T cell receptor beta chains in this list originate from one sample, sequenced in a study of cytomegalovirus exposure and HLA in healthy donors. PCR involved 60 Vbeta and 13 Jbeta primers. Repertoires were generated with immunoSEQ multiplex PCR, while TCRdb's copy carries only in-frame clones and drops some. Among fewer than 200,000 clones listed, around 68% were seen once. Sample: PBMCs. All receptors come from a girl aged 5 to 17 in good health and CMV-seronegative.

V is TRBV14 and J is TRBJ1-2, with 8 bases fitting TRBD1. With V trimmed by 1 base and J by 4 bases, 5 bases remained unmatched. Germline values: CDR1 SGHDN, CDR2 FVKESK. The CDR3 loop spans 15 amino acids. The CDR3 loop reads CASSQGDRKVYGYTF. CDR3 nucleotides: TGTGCCAGCAGCCAAGGGGACAGGAAGGTCTATGGCTACACCTTC.

The V and J genes are TRBV23-1 and TRBJ2-6; 7 nucleotides line up with TRBD1. TRBV23-1 is known as an ORF, though its function is uncertain. The CDR3 runs to 19 residues. With 1 base clipped from V and 0 bases from J, the junction kept 9 bases outside the gene matches. CDR3 in DNA: TGCGCCAGCAGTCAATTCCGACAGGGTGCCAACTCTGGGGCCAACGTCCTGACTTTC. Translation: CASSQFRQGANSGANVLTF.

The sample holds one count of this clone. The chain couples TRBV9 to TRBJ2-5, with D possibly TRBD2 on 6 matching bases. CDR1 SGDLS and CDR2 YYNGEE come from the germline V gene. This CDR3 is 15 amino acids long. Trimming cost V 4 bases and J 11 bases, with 24 bases left between them. As DNA, the CDR3 is TGTGCCAGCAGCTGGGACGGCGGAGGGGTCTGGGAGCAGTACTTC. This encodes CASSWDGGGVWEQYF.

This clone was seen a few times. This chain uses TRBV5-1 with TRBJ1-4, with D possibly being TRBD1 (6 bases). V was pared by 2 bases and J by 5 bases, with 13 bases between. This CDR3 has 15 residues. CDR1 is SGHRS, CDR2 YFSETQ, per germline. The DNA of the CDR3 is TGCGCCAGCAGCTTAGATGGACAGCCGAATGAAAAACTGTTTTTT. This sequence encodes CASSLDGQPNEKLFF.

The chain joins TRBV27 to TRBJ1-3; D may be TRBD1 (5 bases). The germline V and J ends were trimmed by 3 bases and 0 bases, with 6 bases remaining between them. Germline CDR1 is MNHEY and CDR2 is SMNVEV (reference sequence). There are 14 residues in the CDR3. The CDR3 DNA is TGTGCCAGCAGTTTGCAGGGCTCTGGAAACACCATATATTTT. Amino acids: CASSLQGSGNTIYF.

The V and J genes are TRBV4-1 and TRBJ2-1; D unresolved. Germline CDR1 and CDR2: MGHRA and YSYEKL. The CDR3 runs 11 residues. V was clipped by 1 base and J by 9 bases, with 4 bases between them. The CDR3 reads CASSQALEQFF. CDR3 DNA: TGCGCCAGCAGCCAAGCCCTTGAGCAGTTCTTC.

This clone appeared a few times. The gene calls are TRBV6-1 and TRBJ1-5, with unresolved D. Trimming shortened V by 4 bases and J by 4 bases, and 11 bases separated the two germline ends. This CDR3 region has 14 residues. The germline V gene encodes CDR1 MNHNS and CDR2 SASEGT. CDR3 sequence: CASSGGGGNQPQHF. In DNA, the CDR3 is TGTGCCAGCAGTGGAGGAGGAGGGAATCAGCCCCAGCATTTT.